The 19 T cell receptor beta chains given below trace back to one sample, sequenced in a study of T cells in localized non-small cell lung cancer. TCRdb keeps only in-frame clones here, not all; method: immunoSEQ multiplex PCR. The sample has about 30,000 clones, 87% seen once. The sample here was peripheral blood, taken before any cancer treatment. The receptors derive from a male donor at least 60 years old with stage I lung adenocarcinoma.

The V and J genes are TRBV6-6 and TRBJ2-1, with TRBD2 matching over 12 bases. The V segment lost 6 bases and the J segment 7 bases; nucleotides outside the gene matches: 7. There are 15 residues in the CDR3. Germline V CDR1 and CDR2: MNHNY, SVGAGI (reference sequence). Written as DNA, the CDR3 is TGTGCCAGCAGGCAACTAGCGGGGGGCAGGAATGAGCAGTTCTTC. Amino acid sequence: CASRQLAGGRNEQFF.

V and J are TRBV28 and TRBJ2-7, with unresolved D. V lost 8 bases, J lost 0 bases, and 11 bases lay in between. The CDR3 loop spans 13 amino acids. Germline values: CDR1 MDHEN, CDR2 SYDVKM. The CDR3 DNA reads TGTGCCAGCGGTTCGGCGAGCTCCTACGAGCAGTACTTC. Translation gives CASGSASSYEQYF.

This clone was counted a single time. J is TRBJ2-7 and V is TRBV2; tentative D call: TRBD1 (6 bases). CDR1 is SNHLY and CDR2 is FYNNEI in the germline V gene. The CDR3 has 15 amino acids. With 4 bases removed from V and 1 base from J, the gap between germline ends came to 14 bases. This CDR3 reads CASSATGQPSYEQYF. The CDR3 DNA is TGTGCCAGCAGTGCAACCGGACAGCCTTCCTACGAGCAGTACTTC.

The chain joins TRBV19 to TRBJ1-5, with no clear D. Germline CDR1 is LNHDA and CDR2 is SQIVND (reference sequence). Trimming stripped 5 bases from V and 0 bases from J, with 8 bases between. The CDR3 covers 14 residues. DNA for the CDR3: TGTGCCAGTAGTGGAGCGGGTAGCAATCAGCCCCAGCATTTT. Its protein product is CASSGAGSNQPQHF. Full variable domain (missing parts from reference TRBV19 and TRBJ1-5): DGGITQSPKYLFRKEGQNVTLSCEQNLNHDAMYWYRQDPGQGLRLIYYSQIVNDFQKGDIAEGYSVSREKKESFPLTVTSAQKNPTAFYLCASSGAGSNQPQHFGDGTRLSIL.

V and J are TRBV7-6 and TRBJ2-7, with 10 bases aligning to TRBD2. The CDR3 consists of 14 residues. The V and J ends lost 0 bases and 6 bases, in that order; junction bases with no gene match: 2. From germline, CDR1 is SGHVS and CDR2 FNYEAQ. The CDR3 spells CASSLAASGGEQYF. Here the CDR3 DNA reads TGTGCCAGCAGCTTAGCCGCTAGCGGGGGCGAGCAGTACTTC.

The chain carries TRBV4-3 and TRBJ2-4, with 7 bases fitting TRBD1. With V trimmed by 4 bases and J by 2 bases, 5 bases remained unmatched. Germline V gene sequence: CDR1 LGHNA, CDR2 YSLEER. The CDR3 runs to 15 residues. The CDR3 sequence: CASSLTGDSKNIQYF. The CDR3 region has the DNA TGCGCCAGCAGCCTCACAGGGGATTCCAAAAACATTCAGTACTTC.

This clone has only a few counts. The chain carries TRBV5-1 and TRBJ2-7, with 12 bases identical to TRBD2. J was trimmed by 7 bases and V by 4 bases; bases with no gene match: 12. The CDR3 totals 16 residues. Germline-derived CDR1 and CDR2 are SGHRS and YFSETQ. Here the CDR3 DNA reads TGCGCCAGCAGCCGGCCCCTAGCGGGGGGGCCGGAGGAGCAGTACTTC. Encoded protein: CASSRPLAGGPEEQYF.

The V gene is TRBV29-1, the J gene TRBJ2-3; D is perhaps TRBD1 or TRBD2 (6 bases each). The germline gives CDR1 SQVTM, CDR2 ANQGSEA. The V gene lost 7 bases and the J gene lost 2 bases, with 19 bases spanning the gap. The CDR3 covers 15 residues. The CDR3 is CSAGGTLTNTDTQYF. The CDR3 DNA is TGCAGCGCTGGGGGGACACTCACAAACACAGATACGCAGTATTTT.

CDR3 amino acids: CASSLALAGSTDTQYF. The CDR3 DNA sequence: TGTGCCAGCAGCTTGGCACTAGCGGGGTCCACAGATACGCAGTATTTT. This rearrangement joins TRBV7-9 to TRBJ2-3, with 10 bases matching TRBD2. With 3 bases clipped from V and 2 bases from J, the junction kept 5 bases outside the gene matches. From germline, CDR1 is SEHNR and CDR2 FQNEAQ (reference sequence). This CDR3 has 16 residues.

The table lists this clone with a count of one. The chain carries TRBV4-2 and TRBJ1-5, with D maybe TRBD1 (6 bases). Per germline, CDR1 LGHNA and CDR2 YNFKEQ. The V gene lost 0 bases and the J gene lost 7 bases, with 16 bases spanning the gap. The CDR3 loop spans 16 amino acids. Here the CDR3 reads CASSQDFGRGSQPQHF. CDR3 nucleotides: TGTGCCAGCAGCCAAGATTTCGGGAGGGGGAGCCAGCCCCAGCATTTT.

The chain combines TRBV19 with TRBJ1-6; perhaps TRBD1 as D (6 bases). Between the trimmed V and J ends, which lost 5 bases and 9 bases, there was a span of 17 bases. Looked up from germline, CDR1 is LNHDA and CDR2 is SQIVND (reference sequence). The CDR3 sequence is 15 residues long. The CDR3 here is CASSELTGDGSPLHF. The CDR3 DNA sequence: TGTGCCAGTAGTGAGCTGACAGGTGACGGTTCACCCCTCCACTTT.

The rearrangement joins TRBV15 to TRBJ2-3; 8 bases are shared with TRBD2. Germline V gives CDR1 LNHNV, CDR2 YYDKDF (reference sequence). The CDR3 loop spans 13 amino acids. This CDR3 is CVKTSDSTDTQYF. The CDR3 coding sequence is TGTGTAAAGACTAGCGATTCCACAGATACGCAGTATTTT. The full variable domain, completed using reference TRBV15 and TRBJ2-3, is DAMVIQNPRYQVTQFGKPVTLSCSQTLNHNVMYWYQQKSSQAPKLLFHYYDKDFNNEADTPDNFQSRRPNTSFCFLDIRSPGLGDTAMYLCVKTSDSTDTQYFGPGTRLTVL.

The J gene is TRBJ1-3, the V gene TRBV2; tentatively, D is TRBD1 (5 bases). The CDR3 has 16 amino acids. Deletions cut 2 bases from V and 0 bases from J, with 11 bases between. In germline, CDR1 is SNHLY, CDR2 FYNNEI. CDR3 sequence: CASSERGRFSGNTIYF. As DNA, the CDR3 is TGTGCCAGCAGTGAAAGGGGACGGTTCTCTGGAAACACCATATATTTT.

The chain carries TRBV4-1 and TRBJ2-3; D might be TRBD1 (6 bases). The CDR3 extends over 16 amino acids. Per the germline V gene, CDR1 is MGHRA and CDR2 is YSYEKL. V was cut by 4 bases and J by 0 bases, with 14 bases left in between. Here the CDR3 DNA reads TGCGCCAGCAGCCTCTTCGACAGGTTTAGCACAGATACGCAGTATTTT. It is translated as CASSLFDRFSTDTQYF.

The chain employs TRBV5-8 and TRBJ1-1; D may be TRBD1 (6 bases). With 4 bases removed from V and 5 bases from J, the gap between germline ends came to 18 bases. Germline-derived CDR1 and CDR2 are SGHTS and YDEGEE. The CDR3 totals 15 residues. CDR3 sequence (DNA): TGTGCCAGCAGCCCAGGTTGGGGGCCGCGGACTGAAGCTTTCTTT. Amino acid sequence: CASSPGWGPRTEAFF.

This chain uses TRBV29-1 with TRBJ1-4; 10 bases line up with TRBD1. The CDR3 contains 13 residues. Germline lookup yields CDR1 SQVTM and CDR2 ANQGSEA. The V gene end was trimmed by 7 bases and the J gene end by 6 bases; junction bases not matched to a gene: 5. The CDR3 loop is CSALTGGDEKLFF. CDR3 bases: TGCAGCGCCCTGACAGGGGGCGATGAAAAACTGTTTTTT.

This clone was observed a single time. The J gene is TRBJ1-5, the V gene TRBV5-1, with D uncertain. CDR1 and CDR2 (germline): SGHRS, YFSETQ. This CDR3 spans 15 amino acids. V lost 4 bases and J lost 1, with 12 bases in between. This chain's CDR3 is CASSPGPGSNQPQHF. The CDR3 DNA is TGCGCCAGCAGCCCGGGTCCGGGGAGCAATCAGCCCCAGCATTTT.

V gene TRBV18 combines with J gene TRBJ1-1; D possibly corresponds to TRBD1 (5 bases). The CDR3 has 14 residues. Germline CDR1 reads KGHSH; CDR2 reads LQKENI. Trimming removed 6 bases from V and 4 bases from J, with 15 bases in between. The CDR3 protein is CASSQYSGGTEAFF. CDR3 DNA sequence: TGTGCCAGCTCCCAATACTCCGGGGGCACTGAAGCTTTCTTT.

The rearrangement links TRBV9 to TRBJ2-3; 10 bases are a match to TRBD2. Unmatched junction bases numbered 11, after V lost 3 bases and J lost 4 bases. Germline assignment: CDR1 SGDLS and CDR2 YYNGEE. The CDR3 covers 17 residues. The CDR3 reads CASSARGSGGAADTQYF. The DNA for the CDR3 is TGTGCCAGCAGCGCCCGCGGGAGCGGGGGGGCCGCAGATACGCAGTATTTT.